The 10 T cell receptor beta chains reported below all come from one sample, sequenced in a study of blood T cell repertoires in COVID-19. The assay was immunoSEQ multiplex PCR, and TCRdb's table has in-frame clones only and misses some. The sample yields about 300,000 clones, approximately 88% seen once. The sample consisted of peripheral blood. The receptors derive from a woman between 25 and 40 years old with COVID-19, enrolled during active disease.

V and J are TRBV4-1 and TRBJ2-4; weak D call: TRBD1 (5 bases). Trimming took 1 base from V and 0 from J, leaving 13 bases between them. The CDR3 runs 17 residues. From germline, CDR1 is MGHRA and CDR2 YSYEKL. The CDR3, as DNA: TGCGCCAGCAGCCAAGGCCCACAGGCGGTAGCCAAAAACATTCAGTACTTC. Translation gives CASSQGPQAVAKNIQYF.

This rearrangement joins TRBV19 to TRBJ2-5; 12 nucleotides line up with TRBD2. Unmatched junction bases numbered 8, after V lost 10 bases and J lost 5 bases. The germline V gene encodes CDR1 LNHDA and CDR2 SQIVND (reference sequence). This CDR3 comprises 14 residues. The chain's CDR3 is CATSGGAVGETQYF. The CDR3 coding sequence is TGTGCCACTAGCGGGGGGGCCGTGGGGGAGACCCAGTACTTC. Filled out from reference TRBV19 and TRBJ2-5, the complete variable domain reads DGGITQSPKYLFRKEGQNVTLSCEQNLNHDAMYWYRQDPGQGLRLIYYSQIVNDFQKGDIAEGYSVSREKKESFPLTVTSAQKNPTAFYLCATSGGAVGETQYFGPGTRLLVL.

The chain employs TRBV27 and TRBJ1-2; no firm D call. This CDR3 region has 13 residues. Germline lookup yields CDR1 MNHEY and CDR2 SMNVEV (reference sequence). V gave up 6 bases and J gave up 0 bases, with 8 bases separating them. The CDR3 protein is CASRYSANYGYTF. Here the CDR3 DNA reads TGTGCCAGCAGGTATAGCGCTAACTATGGCTACACCTTC.

This rearrangement joins TRBV27 to TRBJ1-5; a weak D match, TRBD1 (5 bases). Trimming pared 6 bases from V and 6 bases from J, leaving 18 bases between. Germline V gene lookup returns CDR1 MNHEY and CDR2 SMNVEV (reference sequence). CDR3 length: 15 amino acids. CDR3 in DNA: TGTGCCAGCAGACCCTCAGGGTTTCCCCCTCAGCCCCAGCATTTT. Its protein product is CASRPSGFPPQPQHF.

V gene TRBV6-5 combines with J gene TRBJ1-4; D gene ambiguous. Trimming stripped 5 bases from V and 6 bases from J, with 13 bases between. In germline, CDR1 is MNHEY, CDR2 SVGAGI. This CDR3 spans 14 amino acids. The CDR3 region is CASSRSAGYEKLFF. The CDR3, as DNA: TGTGCCAGCAGTCGGTCAGCCGGGTATGAAAAACTGTTTTTT.

The rearrangement links TRBV6-4 to TRBJ1-2, with 9 bases that match TRBD1. J was trimmed by 7 bases and V by 5 bases; bases with no gene match: 11. CDR3 length: 15 amino acids. Germline-derived CDR1 and CDR2 are MRHNA and SNTAGT. The CDR3 sequence: CASSTGTGKLRGYTF. The CDR3 DNA reads TGTGCCAGCAGTACCGGGACAGGGAAGTTGCGTGGCTACACCTTC.

The chain uses TRBV7-2 and TRBJ2-5; no clear D gene. From germline, CDR1 is SGHTA and CDR2 FQGNSA. Trimming removed 5 bases at V and 5 bases at J, with 21 bases between. The CDR3 is made up of 16 amino acids. CDR3: CASSLSPGYLTETQYF. Here the CDR3 DNA reads TGTGCCAGCAGCCTGTCTCCCGGGTATTTGACCGAGACCCAGTACTTC.

The chain links TRBV5-6 to TRBJ2-3; maybe TRBD2 (6 bases). V lost 7 bases, J lost 9 bases, and 15 bases lay in between. From germline, CDR1 is SGHDT and CDR2 YYEEEE. This CDR3 region has 12 residues. DNA of the CDR3: TGTGCCAGCTCCACGCTAGCGCAAACGCAGTATTTT. It is translated as CASSTLAQTQYF.

CDR3 sequence (DNA): TGTGCCAGCAGTCCGGGGGACTTAAGCACAGATACGCAGTATTTT. It yields the protein CASSPGDLSTDTQYF. V and J are TRBV28 and TRBJ2-3; perhaps TRBD2 as D (6 bases). V was clipped by 5 bases and J by 0 bases, with 12 bases between them. The CDR3 sequence is 15 residues long. Germline V gene data show CDR1 as MDHEN and CDR2 as SYDVKM. Together with reference TRBV28 and TRBJ2-3, the CDR3 gives the full variable domain: DVKVTQSSRYLVKRTGEKVFLECVQDMDHENMFWYRQDPGLGLRLIYFSYDVKMKEKGDIPEGYSVSREKKERFSLILESASTNQTSMYLCASSPGDLSTDTQYFGPGTRLTVL.

The chain joins TRBV2 to TRBJ2-1; 14 positions match TRBD2. This CDR3 spans 17 amino acids. Per the germline V gene, CDR1 is SNHLY and CDR2 is FYNNEI. J gave up 4 bases and V 6 bases, and 8 bases lay outside the gene matches. The CDR3 protein is CASSVGLAGGRYNEQFF. DNA of the CDR3: TGTGCCAGCAGCGTCGGACTAGCGGGGGGTCGGTACAATGAGCAGTTCTTC. The full variable domain, in which reference TRBV2 and TRBJ2-1 provide the parts outside the CDR3, is EPEVTQTPSHQVTQMGQEVILRCVPISNHLYFYWYRQILGQKVEFLVSFYNNEISEKSEIFDDQFSVERPDGSNFTLKIRSTKLEDSAMYFCASSVGLAGGRYNEQFFGPGTRLTVL.